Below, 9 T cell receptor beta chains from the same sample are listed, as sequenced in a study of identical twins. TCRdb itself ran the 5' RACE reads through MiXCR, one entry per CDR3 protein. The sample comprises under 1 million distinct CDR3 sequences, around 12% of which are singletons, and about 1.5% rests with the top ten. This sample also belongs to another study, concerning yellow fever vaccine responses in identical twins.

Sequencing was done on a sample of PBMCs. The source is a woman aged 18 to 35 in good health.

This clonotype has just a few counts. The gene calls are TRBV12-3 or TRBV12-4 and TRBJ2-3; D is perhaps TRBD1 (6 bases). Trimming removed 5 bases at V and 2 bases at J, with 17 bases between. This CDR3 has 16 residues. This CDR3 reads CASSSDRLLVTDTQYF. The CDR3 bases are TGTGCCAGCAGTAGCGACAGGCTATTAGTCACAGATACGCAGTATTTT.

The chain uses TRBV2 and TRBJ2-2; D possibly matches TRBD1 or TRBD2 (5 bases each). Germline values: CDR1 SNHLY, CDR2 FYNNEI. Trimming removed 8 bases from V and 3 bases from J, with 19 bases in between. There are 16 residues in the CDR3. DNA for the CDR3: TGTGCCAGCGAACACATGAGGGGTTTGTACACCGGGGAGCTGTTTTTT. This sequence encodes CASEHMRGLYTGELFF.

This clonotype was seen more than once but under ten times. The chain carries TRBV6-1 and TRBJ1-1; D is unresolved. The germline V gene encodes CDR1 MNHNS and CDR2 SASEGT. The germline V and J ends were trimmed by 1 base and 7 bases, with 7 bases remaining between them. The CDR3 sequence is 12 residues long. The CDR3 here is CASSEGRVEAFF. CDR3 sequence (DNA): TGTGCCAGCAGTGAAGGGCGGGTTGAAGCTTTCTTT.

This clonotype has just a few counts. CDR3 DNA: TGCAGCGTTAGGGGGCTCTTTGGCTACACCTTC. This encodes CSVRGLFGYTF. The chain has TRBV29-1 and TRBJ1-2, with TRBD1 matching 7 bases. CDR1 SQVTM and CDR2 ANQGSEA come from the germline V gene. J gave up 7 bases and V 5 bases, and 4 bases lay outside the gene matches. The CDR3 is 11 residues long.

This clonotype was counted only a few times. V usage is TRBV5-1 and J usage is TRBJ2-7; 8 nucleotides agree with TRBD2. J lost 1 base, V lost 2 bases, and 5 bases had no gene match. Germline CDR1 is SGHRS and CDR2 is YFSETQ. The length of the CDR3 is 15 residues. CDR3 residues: CASSFGREASYEQYF. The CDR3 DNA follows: TGCGCCAGCAGCTTCGGGCGGGAGGCATCCTACGAGCAGTACTTC.

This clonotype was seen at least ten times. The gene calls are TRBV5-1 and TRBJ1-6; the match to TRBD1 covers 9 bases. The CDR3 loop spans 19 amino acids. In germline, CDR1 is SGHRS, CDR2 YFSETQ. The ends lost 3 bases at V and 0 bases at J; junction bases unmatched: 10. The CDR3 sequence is CASSYRTGDTSSYNSPLHF. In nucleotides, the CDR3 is TGCGCCAGCAGCTACCGGACAGGGGACACGAGCTCCTATAATTCACCCCTCCACTTT. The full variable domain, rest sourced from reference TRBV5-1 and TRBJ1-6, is KAGVTQTPRYLIKTRGQQVTLSCSPISGHRSVSWYQQTPGQGLQFLFEYFSETQRNKGNFPGRFSGRQFSNSRSEMNVSTLELGDSALYLCASSYRTGDTSSYNSPLHFGNGTRLTVT.

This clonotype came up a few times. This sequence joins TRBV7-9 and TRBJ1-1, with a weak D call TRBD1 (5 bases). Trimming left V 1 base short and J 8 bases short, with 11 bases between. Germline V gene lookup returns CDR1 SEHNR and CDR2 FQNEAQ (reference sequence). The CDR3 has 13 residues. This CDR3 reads CASSLGDSPEAFF. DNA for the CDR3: TGTGCCAGCAGCTTAGGGGACTCTCCGGAAGCTTTCTTT.

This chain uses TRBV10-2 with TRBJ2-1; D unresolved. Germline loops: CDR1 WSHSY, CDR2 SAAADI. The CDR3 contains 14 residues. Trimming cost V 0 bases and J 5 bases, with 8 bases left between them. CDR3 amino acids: CASSESGRHNEQFF. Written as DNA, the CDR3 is TGCGCCAGCAGTGAGTCAGGACGGCACAATGAGCAGTTCTTC.

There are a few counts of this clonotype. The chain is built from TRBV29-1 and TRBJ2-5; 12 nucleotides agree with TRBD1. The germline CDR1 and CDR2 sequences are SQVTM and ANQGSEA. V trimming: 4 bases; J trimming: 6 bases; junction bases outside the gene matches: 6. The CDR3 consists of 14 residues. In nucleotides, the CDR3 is TGCAGCGTTGGTGGGACAGGGGGCGCGAAGACCCAGTACTTC. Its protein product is CSVGGTGGAKTQYF. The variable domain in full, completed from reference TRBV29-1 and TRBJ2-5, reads SAVISQKPSRDICQRGTSLTIQCQVDSQVTMMFWYRQQPGQSLTLIATANQGSEATYESGFVIDKFPISRPNLTFSTLTVSNMSPEDSSIYLCSVGGTGGAKTQYFGPGTRLLVL.